One sample yielded the 9 T cell receptor beta chains listed below, sequenced in a study of blood T cell repertoires in COVID-19. Clones were sequenced by immunoSEQ multiplex PCR, and TCRdb holds only the in-frame ones, with some missing. The table lists some 200,000 clones, 70% to 90% of them singletons. Sequenced material: peripheral blood. These receptors originate from a man aged 35 to 55 with active or convalescent COVID-19.

This chain links TRBV28 with TRBJ2-3, with 8 bases that match TRBD1. The germline CDR1 and CDR2 sequences are MDHEN and SYDVKM. The V and J ends lost 7 bases and 2 bases, in that order; junction bases with no gene match: 8. This CDR3 comprises 15 residues. The CDR3 DNA sequence: TGTGCCAGCAAATTGGCACAGGGGGTCACAGATACGCAGTATTTT. As protein: CASKLAQGVTDTQYF.

The chain uses TRBV4-2 and TRBJ2-3; D unresolved. Trimming took off 1 base at V and 2 bases at J, with 4 bases between the two ends. The CDR3 totals 13 residues. Germline V CDR1 and CDR2: LGHNA, YNFKEQ. The CDR3, as DNA: TGTGCCAGCAGCCAAGTCGTCACAGATACGCAGTATTTT. Protein sequence: CASSQVVTDTQYF.

This clone was seen just once. The gene calls are TRBV10-1 and TRBJ2-3, with no clear D. V lost 0 bases, J lost 8 bases, and 9 bases lay in between. This CDR3 spans 13 amino acids. The germline V gene has CDR1 WNHNN and CDR2 SYGVQD (reference sequence). The CDR3, as DNA: TGCGCCAGCAGTGAGTCCCCTGGAGTTACGCAGTATTTT. Amino acid sequence: CASSESPGVTQYF.

The chain employs TRBV9 and TRBJ1-2, with TRBD1 as a possible D gene (6 bases). The V gene lost 0 bases and the J gene lost 3 bases, with 9 bases spanning the gap. The CDR3 loop spans 14 amino acids. Germline V gene lookup returns CDR1 SGDLS and CDR2 YYNGEE. The CDR3 loop reads CASSVGSGDYGYTF. The CDR3 bases are TGTGCCAGCAGCGTAGGATCAGGGGACTATGGCTACACCTTC.

This clone occurred a few times. This chain joins TRBV27 and TRBJ1-2; 7 bases are shared with TRBD1. The CDR3 is made up of 16 amino acids. V lost 6 bases, J lost 0 bases, and 10 bases stayed unmatched. CDR1 and CDR2 from the germline V gene are MNHEY and SMNVEV (reference sequence). The CDR3 is CASRPVTGAANYGYTF. The CDR3 DNA reads as TGTGCCAGCAGGCCAGTCACAGGGGCTGCTAACTATGGCTACACCTTC.

The chain couples TRBV7-9 to TRBJ1-4; no clear D gene. Germline CDR1 SEHNR, CDR2 FQNEAQ (reference sequence). The CDR3 is 15 amino acids. Trimming left V 3 bases short and J 7 bases short, with 15 bases between. The CDR3 protein is CASSFSQTPGEKLFF. The CDR3 DNA reads as TGTGCCAGCAGCTTCAGTCAGACTCCGGGTGAAAAACTGTTTTTT.

The chain uses TRBV6-5 and TRBJ1-5; D not certain. The germline gives CDR1 MNHEY, CDR2 SVGAGI. This CDR3 comprises 15 residues. The V end lost 8 bases, the J end lost 5 bases, and 19 bases lay between the germline ends. The CDR3 spells CASAPTLPNYQPQHF. CDR3 nucleotide sequence: TGTGCCAGCGCGCCCACCTTACCCAACTATCAGCCCCAGCATTTT.

This clone has just one count. V is TRBV24-1 and J is TRBJ2-7, with D unclear. CDR1 and CDR2 from the germline V gene are KGHDR and SFDVKD. The CDR3 is 13 amino acids. V lost 4 bases and J 2 bases, leaving 8 bases between the germline ends. The CDR3 sequence: CATSEAYTYEQYF. The CDR3 bases are TGTGCCACCAGTGAAGCCTATACCTACGAGCAGTACTTC.

The chain has TRBV28 and TRBJ1-1, with D possibly TRBD1 on 5 matching bases. This CDR3 has 12 residues. Trimming removed 2 bases at V and 11 bases at J, with 12 bases between. Germline V gene lookup returns CDR1 MDHEN and CDR2 SYDVKM. The CDR3 DNA sequence: TGTGCCAGCAGTTTAATCAGGGAACGGGCTTTCTTT. Translated, it gives CASSLIRERAFF. Full variable domain (missing parts from reference TRBV28 and TRBJ1-1): DVKVTQSSRYLVKRTGEKVFLECVQDMDHENMFWYRQDPGLGLRLIYFSYDVKMKEKGDIPEGYSVSREKKERFSLILESASTNQTSMYLCASSLIRERAFFGQGTRLTVV.